The sample holds a few counts of the clone carrying this TCR beta chain. This specimen comes from a study of blood T cells in healthy people across ages. Trimming cost V 0 bases and J 3 bases, with 21 bases left between them. Germline V gene data show CDR1 as MGHRA and CDR2 as YSYEKL. The CDR3 is 18 residues long. No fewer than 6 million PBMCs went into each sample. Primed by a sample-barcoded 5' primer and a J-beta primer mix, a second PCR proceeded for about 7 to 11 cycles. TCRdb recomputed calls from the 5' RACE reads with MiXCR, one row per CDR3 protein. The sample has roughly 1.4 million distinct CDR3 sequences, 55% to 75% seen once.

This TCR was sampled from a man between 18 and 29 years old in good health. The V gene is TRBV4-1, the J gene TRBJ2-7; TRBD1 is a possible D gene (6 bases). The sequenced material came from blood. The CDR3 sequence is CASSQEFVGGGVIYEQYF. The CDR3 DNA reads as TGCGCCAGCAGCCAAGAATTTGTTGGTGGGGGCGTCATCTACGAGCAGTACTTC.